This entry concerns a single T cell receptor (beta chain). There is no known antigen for this receptor. Base qualities are not at hand, and no much larger clone is one base apart. This entry is derived from a study of blood T cell repertoires in COVID-19 (dated by TCRdb to 2018 to 2021). Looking at the study overall: Samples covering the acute and convalescent phases of COVID-19 were provided by collaborators in the United States, Italy and Spain. The dataset comprised deeply sampled blood TCRbeta repertoires from subjects exposed to, actively infected with, or recovered from COVID-19. Where HLA class I and class II types were available, the types were taken from metadata supplied by the sample provider, not from assay-based typing. The material from the prospective study consisted of cDNA or gDNA derived from T cells, B-cell-depleted T cells, or PBMCs. The sample metadata nearly always contained a de-identified subject ID, COVID-19 status, age in years and sex. The samples were drawn from the first 160 participants of the ongoing ImmuneRACE study and from more than 1,000 subjects provided by 6 global collaborators. A freely available public database, intended as a resource for researchers studying the immune response to SARS-CoV-2, is where the repertoires were released.

V gives up 3 bases and J gives up 3 bases, and the segment between their germline ends measures 5 bases. Reading from cysteine to phenylalanine, the CDR3 counts 12 amino acids. CDR3 DNA only is kept here, 36 bases in frame from base 1. For CDR1 and CDR2, the germline V gene lists KGHSH and LQKENI. Study-wide conclusions, independent of this receptor: The amount of clinical and demographic metadata varied by source and participant and was provided uncurated.

The immunoSEQ Assay, a bias-controlled multiplex PCR, was used to amplify TCRbeta CDR3 regions from genomic DNA. The source study handled its data this way. The number of nucleated cells in each sample was estimated by amplification of reference gene primers within the assay. Sequence reads were collapsed and filtered to measure the absolute abundance of every unique TCRbeta CDR3 rearrangement. For each sample, productive Simpson clonality was calculated as the square root of Simpson's diversity index across productive rearrangements. Imported from immuneACCESS, the table was reduced by TCRdb to in-frame sequences with V and J called. These copies leave out some clones; in studies compared against another copy, an unresolved V gene accounts for under half, and the cause of the remainder is not known. That table is the source of V, J and clone size, and D and trimming were worked out from the DNA. This sample comprises some 19,000 clones, 80% of them detected only once. The top ten constitute 11% of the sample.

Collaborating institutions collected whole blood in K2EDTA tubes following their own protocols. For TCRbeta analysis, collaborator samples were shipped as frozen whole blood, as isolated PBMCs, or as DNA extracted from either sample type. This clonotype was sampled from an elderly man with acute or convalescent COVID-19. The material sequenced was peripheral blood. The rearrangement joined TRBV18 to TRBJ1-2; a confident D gene designation cannot be given. The CDR3 protein is CASSPQDYGYTF. The DNA sequence is as follows: TGTGCCAGCTCACCCCAGGACTATGGCTACACCTTC.